The 29 T cell receptor beta chains below all came from one sample that was sequenced in a study of OX40 agonist ivuxolimab in advanced cancers. Clones were sequenced by immunoSEQ multiplex PCR, and TCRdb holds only the in-frame ones, with some missing. This sample carries about 120,000 clones, 85% to 90% of them seen once, and the ten largest clones take under 0.7%. The input for sequencing was CD4+ or CD8+ T cells sorted from blood, taken in a trial of the OX40 agonist ivuxolimab. Receptors originate from an adult with an advanced solid tumor such as melanoma, head and neck, liver or kidney cancer.

This chain links TRBV28 with TRBJ1-3; 8 bases are shared with TRBD1. V shed 5 bases and J 0 bases; nucleotides not matched to a gene: 21. The germline V gene has CDR1 MDHEN and CDR2 SYDVKM. This CDR3 region has 21 residues. CDR3: CASSRFWDRFNNPHSGNTIYF. The CDR3 DNA reads TGTGCCAGCAGTCGTTTTTGGGACAGGTTTAATAACCCTCACTCTGGAAACACCATATATTTT.

The rearrangement links TRBV28 to TRBJ2-7, with TRBD1 matching over 9 bases. With 3 bases clipped from V and 4 bases from J, the junction kept 7 bases outside the gene matches. This CDR3 spans 15 amino acids. Per germline, CDR1 MDHEN and CDR2 SYDVKM. CDR3 in amino acids: CASSFTGTGLYEQYF. CDR3 nucleotides: TGTGCCAGCAGTTTTACCGGGACAGGGCTTTACGAGCAGTACTTC.

With regard to this clone: Other DNA variants within this sample encode the same CDR3. The chain joins TRBV7-9 to TRBJ1-1, with a tentative D call TRBD1 (5 bases). The V end was cut by 2 bases, the J end by 2 bases, with 9 bases between. The CDR3 runs to 14 residues. The germline V gene encodes CDR1 SEHNR and CDR2 FQNEAQ (reference sequence). DNA for the CDR3: TGTGCCAGCAGCTTATCGACAGTTAACACTGAAGCTTTCTTT. Protein: CASSLSTVNTEAFF.

This rearrangement joins TRBV27 to TRBJ2-7; D gene uncertain. There are 13 residues in the CDR3. V was clipped by 6 bases and J by 2 bases, with 11 bases between them. Per germline, CDR1 MNHEY and CDR2 SMNVEV (reference sequence). CDR3 in DNA: TGTGCCAGCAGCCGCAGGAATGCCTACGAGCAGTACTTC. Protein sequence: CASSRRNAYEQYF.

The gene calls are TRBV25-1 and TRBJ2-1; 11 bases agree with TRBD2. The CDR3 has 16 amino acids. Germline V gene data show CDR1 as MGHDK and CDR2 as SYGVNS. After removal of 10 bases from V and 3 bases from J, the junction contained 11 bases not matched to a gene. CDR3 in DNA: TGTGCCACCCAATCGACTAGCGGGGCCGTCTACAATGAGCAGTTCTTC. Translated: CATQSTSGAVYNEQFF.

The genes are TRBV18 and TRBJ2-2; TRBD1 agrees at 9 bases. The CDR3 is 17 residues long. V lost 2 bases and J lost 7; bases outside the gene matches: 11. CDR1 KGHSH and CDR2 LQKENI come from the germline V gene. The CDR3 region is CASSPNRGQELRGELFF. The DNA for the CDR3 is TGTGCCAGCTCACCAAACAGGGGGCAGGAACTGCGCGGGGAGCTGTTTTTT.

The chain recombines TRBV28 with TRBJ1-2; a weak D match, TRBD1 (5 bases). Germline V gene lookup returns CDR1 MDHEN and CDR2 SYDVKM. V lost 1 base, J lost 4 bases, and 13 bases lay in between. This CDR3 region has 15 residues. The DNA of the CDR3 is TGTGCCAGCAGTTTATCTGGCAGGGCGGCCTATGGCTACACCTTC. It specifies CASSLSGRAAYGYTF.

This chain links TRBV5-1 with TRBJ2-3, with 8 bases identical to TRBD1. Germline V gene data show CDR1 as SGHRS and CDR2 as YFSETQ. V lost 0 bases and J lost 1; bases outside the gene matches: 7. The CDR3 runs 17 residues. Written as DNA, the CDR3 is TGCGCCAGCAGCTTGGCCCACGGACAGGGAGGCACAGATACGCAGTATTTT. Translating it yields CASSLAHGQGGTDTQYF.

The CDR3 bases are TGTGCCAGCAAGCGGGCAGGGATGGGGACCGGGGAGCTGTTTTTT. It yields the protein CASKRAGMGTGELFF. The chain links TRBV6-5 to TRBJ2-2; D may be TRBD2 (6 bases). Germline lookup yields CDR1 MNHEY and CDR2 SVGAGI. V was clipped by 7 bases and J by 5 bases, with 17 bases between them. The CDR3 sequence is 15 residues long.

This clone was counted a single time. The chain combines TRBV9 with TRBJ1-6; 7 bases are a match to TRBD1. V lost 7 bases to trimming and J lost 7 bases; unmatched junction nucleotides: 5. In germline, CDR1 is SGDLS, CDR2 YYNGEE. There are 13 residues in the CDR3. The DNA for the CDR3 is TGTGCCAGCCGGACAGGATTCAATTCACCCCTCCACTTT. This sequence encodes CASRTGFNSPLHF. The full variable domain, with the rest looked up from reference TRBV9 and TRBJ1-6, is DSGVTQTPKHLITATGQRVTLRCSPRSGDLSVYWYQQSLDQGLQFLIQYYNGEERAKGNILERFSAQQFPDLHSELNLSSLELGDSALYFCASRTGFNSPLHFGNGTRLTVT.

The chain is built from TRBV23-1 and TRBJ2-6; D unresolved. TRBV23-1 is recorded as an ORF, its role being uncertain. The CDR3 contains 18 residues. V dropped 4 bases and J dropped 3 bases, with 19 bases sitting between them. In DNA form, the CDR3 reads TGCGCCAGCAGTCGAGAGACCCTACCCCCTAGTGGGGCCAACGTCCTGACTTTC. Its translation is CASSRETLPPSGANVLTF.

The V and J genes are TRBV28 and TRBJ2-7, with TRBD1 matching over 11 bases. The CDR3 runs to 15 residues. Trimming took 4 bases from V and 3 from J; bases not matched to a gene: 5. Germline V lookup: CDR1 MDHEN, CDR2 SYDVKM. The CDR3 reads CASSSWTGGVYEQYF. In DNA, the CDR3 is TGTGCCAGCAGTTCTTGGACAGGGGGCGTCTACGAGCAGTACTTC.

This chain's CDR3 is CASSQGTMTASYEQYF. The CDR3 DNA reads TGCGCCAGCAGCCAAGGAACGATGACAGCCTCCTACGAGCAGTACTTC. The chain links TRBV4-1 to TRBJ2-7; a weak D match, TRBD1 (5 bases). The CDR3 is 16 residues long. Trimming took off 1 base at V and 0 bases at J, with 13 bases between the two ends. Germline-derived CDR1 and CDR2 are MGHRA and YSYEKL.

The chain recombines TRBV2 with TRBJ2-5; D is unclear. Germline loops: CDR1 SNHLY, CDR2 FYNNEI. Trimming took 5 bases from V and 5 from J, leaving 21 bases between them. The CDR3 is 16 amino acids. The CDR3 sequence: CASSLSFGRPAETQYF. CDR3 nucleotides: TGTGCCAGCAGTTTAAGTTTTGGACGGCCGGCGGAGACCCAGTACTTC.

The V gene is TRBV6-5, the J gene TRBJ2-7; D gene uncertain. The CDR3 runs 14 residues. V was pared by 5 bases and J by 0 bases, with 11 bases between. CDR1 MNHEY and CDR2 SVGAGI come from the germline V gene. The CDR3 protein is CASSQHSGSYEQYF. The CDR3 region has the DNA TGTGCCAGCAGTCAGCACTCGGGCTCCTACGAGCAGTACTTC.

The gene calls are TRBV15 and TRBJ2-1, with 8 bases matching TRBD1. The V gene's germline CDR1 is LNHNV and CDR2 YYDKDF (reference sequence). The trim removed 0 bases at V and 6 bases at J, leaving 4 bases unmatched. The CDR3 has 15 residues. The CDR3 is CATSRDGTGSNEQFF. The CDR3 nucleotides read TGTGCCACCAGCAGAGATGGGACAGGCTCCAATGAGCAGTTCTTC.

The chain combines TRBV19 with TRBJ2-7, with 8 bases lining up with TRBD1. Germline assignment: CDR1 LNHDA and CDR2 SQIVND (reference sequence). Trimming cost V 4 bases and J 7 bases; bases outside gene matches: 6. The CDR3 covers 13 residues. CDR3 in amino acids: CASSSQGAREQYF. Written as DNA, the CDR3 is TGTGCCAGTAGTAGCCAGGGGGCGCGTGAGCAGTACTTC.

This clone appeared a single time. CDR3 sequence reads: CASRGFGQGSQPQHF. In DNA form, the CDR3 reads TGTGCCAGCAGGGGTTTCGGACAGGGGAGCCAGCCCCAGCATTTT. This sequence joins TRBV6-5 and TRBJ1-5; 9 nucleotides match TRBD1. Germline CDR1 MNHEY, CDR2 SVGAGI. The CDR3 totals 15 residues. The V segment lost 6 bases and the J segment 7 bases; nucleotides outside the gene matches: 10.

This clone was seen more than once but under ten times. This chain joins TRBV19 and TRBJ1-2, with D tentatively TRBD1 (6 bases). The germline CDR1 and CDR2 sequences are LNHDA and SQIVND (reference sequence). The CDR3 is 12 amino acids. V lost 3 bases and J lost 14, with 16 bases in between. The CDR3 nucleotides are TGTGCCAGTAGTATCGCCATGGGGGGGCCGACCTTC. Its translation: CASSIAMGGPTF.

The gene calls are TRBV4-2 and TRBJ2-3; 8 bases map to TRBD1. The ends lost 3 bases at V and 2 bases at J; junction bases unmatched: 4. Looked up from germline, CDR1 is LGHNA and CDR2 is YNFKEQ. The CDR3 length is 15 residues. The CDR3 loop reads CASSQYRGNTDTQYF. CDR3 DNA: TGTGCCAGCAGCCAGTACAGGGGGAACACAGATACGCAGTATTTT.

The rearrangement uses TRBV11-2 and TRBJ2-5; D may correspond to TRBD1 or TRBD2 (5 bases each). The germline V gene has CDR1 SGHAT and CDR2 FQNNGV. V lost 0 bases, J lost 13 bases, and 12 bases lay in between. The CDR3 has 12 residues. The CDR3 nucleotides read TGTGCCAGCAGCTTAGATCGTGGGGGTCTGTACTTC. This codes for CASSLDRGGLYF.

CDR3 region: CASSVGTPPNYGYTF. CDR3 bases: TGTGCCAGCAGCGTAGGAACACCACCAAACTATGGCTACACCTTC. The chain uses TRBV9 and TRBJ1-2; the D is unclear. Germline V lookup: CDR1 SGDLS, CDR2 YYNGEE. The CDR3 contains 15 residues. V dropped 0 bases and J dropped 2 bases, with 11 bases sitting between them. Using reference TRBV9 and TRBJ1-2 for the parts outside the CDR3, the full variable domain is DSGVTQTPKHLITATGQRVTLRCSPRSGDLSVYWYQQSLDQGLQFLIQYYNGEERAKGNILERFSAQQFPDLHSELNLSSLELGDSALYFCASSVGTPPNYGYTFGSGTRLTVV.

The rearrangement uses TRBV5-6 and TRBJ1-2; tentative D call: TRBD1 (6 bases). The CDR3 has 14 amino acids. Germline assignment: CDR1 SGHDT and CDR2 YYEEEE. Trimming removed 2 bases at V and 5 bases at J, with 13 bases between. CDR3 coding DNA: TGTGCCAGCAGCTTAAAAGGACAGAGGTATGGCTACACCTTC. Its translation: CASSLKGQRYGYTF. Filled out from reference TRBV5-6 and TRBJ1-2, the complete variable domain reads DAGVTQSPTHLIKTRGQQVTLRCSPKSGHDTVSWYQQALGQGPQFIFQYYEEEERQRGNFPDRFSGHQFPNYSSELNVNALLLGDSALYLCASSLKGQRYGYTFGSGTRLTVV.

This chain uses TRBV11-2 with TRBJ1-3, with a weak D call TRBD1 (5 bases). The V and J ends lost 3 bases and 0 bases respectively, with 18 bases between them. This CDR3 comprises 18 residues. The germline V gene has CDR1 SGHAT and CDR2 FQNNGV. CDR3 amino acids: CASSFSLPRQGSGNTIYF. The CDR3 coding sequence is TGTGCCAGCAGCTTTTCACTCCCGCGGCAGGGCTCTGGAAACACCATATATTTT.

The chain uses TRBV7-3 and TRBJ2-1; 7 nucleotides align to TRBD2. The CDR3 has 15 residues. The V gene end was trimmed by 1 base and the J gene end by 5 bases; junction bases not matched to a gene: 5. Germline V CDR1 and CDR2: SGHTA, FQGTGA. CDR3 protein: CASSLSPSGDNEQFF. The DNA of the CDR3 is TGTGCCAGCAGCTTAAGTCCAAGCGGGGACAATGAGCAGTTCTTC.

In this sample, this clone turned up once. The V and J genes are TRBV4-1 and TRBJ1-4; 8 bases line up with TRBD1. The CDR3 covers 14 residues. Germline CDR1 reads MGHRA; CDR2 reads YSYEKL. V shed 1 base and J 8 bases; nucleotides not matched to a gene: 3. The CDR3 nucleotides read TGCGCCAGCAGCCAAGGCAGGGGGCGAGAAAAACTGTTTTTT. Residues: CASSQGRGREKLFF.

V usage is TRBV30 and J usage is TRBJ2-7; 10 bases are shared with TRBD1. With V trimmed by 0 bases and J by 1 base, 3 bases remained unmatched. Looked up from germline, CDR1 is GTSNPN and CDR2 is SVGIG (reference sequence). The CDR3 extends over 15 amino acids. The CDR3 here is CAWSVWTGGSYEQYF. The DNA of the CDR3 is TGTGCCTGGAGTGTTTGGACAGGGGGATCCTACGAGCAGTACTTC.

This chain links TRBV28 with TRBJ2-7; D assignment may be TRBD1 or TRBD2 (5 bases each). This CDR3 comprises 14 residues. V shed 7 bases and J shed 7 bases, with 20 bases lying between them. CDR1 and CDR2 (germline): MDHEN, SYDVKM. CDR3 sequence (DNA): TGTGCCAGCACCAGCCCCGGGGCAGGGTGGGAGCAGTACTTC. Translated, it gives CASTSPGAGWEQYF.

The V gene is TRBV5-8, the J gene TRBJ1-6; perhaps TRBD1 as D (5 bases). Trimming took off 5 bases at V and 10 bases at J, with 16 bases between the two ends. The germline gives CDR1 SGHTS, CDR2 YDEGEE. This CDR3 comprises 14 residues. CDR3 in amino acids: CASSRTGERSPLHF. The CDR3 coding sequence is TGTGCCAGCAGTCGCACAGGAGAACGCTCACCCCTCCACTTT.